These 20 T cell receptor beta chains originate from one sample sequenced in a study of regulatory T cells in long-lasting Graves disease. Time point denoted: newly diagnosed GD, antithyroid drugs for less than 3 months. There was RNA extracted from PBMCs, and the TCR library was made from it. Libraries of TCR beta came from iRepertoire HTBI primers plus Arm-PCR of CDR3 regions. Via MiXCR, TCRdb re-called the multiplex PCR reads, giving one row per CDR3 protein. This sample has 680,000 or so distinct CDR3 sequences; 15% to 20% occur once, and the top ten carry about 20%. The sample was also linked to a second study, of T cells in Graves' hyperthyroidism and ophthalmopathy.

Sequenced here: peripheral blood mononuclear cells (PBMCs), sampled at new diagnosis, from a patient treated with antithyroid drugs. All receptors derive from a woman in her twenties or thirties with Graves disease.

This clonotype has only a few counts. The chain is built from TRBV19 and TRBJ2-7, with D tentatively TRBD1 or TRBD2 (5 bases each). CDR1 is LNHDA, CDR2 SQIVND, per germline (reference sequence). Trimming shortened V by 3 bases and J by 2 bases, and 14 bases separated the two germline ends. The length of the CDR3 is 15 residues. The CDR3 DNA reads as TGTGCCAGTAGTATGGAGGCAGGGATGACCTACGAGCAGTACTTC. Amino acids: CASSMEAGMTYEQYF.

The rearrangement links TRBV18 to TRBJ2-5; TRBD1 matches 7 bases. This CDR3 contains 15 residues. Unmatched junction bases numbered 5, after V lost 3 bases and J lost 1 base. CDR1 and CDR2 from the germline V gene are KGHSH and LQKENI. The CDR3 spells CASSPDRDSQETQYF. In DNA, the CDR3 is TGTGCCAGCTCACCCGACCGGGACAGCCAAGAGACCCAGTACTTC.

This clonotype showed up just a few times. This chain uses TRBV19 with TRBJ2-3; 9 bases fit TRBD1. The CDR3 sequence is 15 residues long. Germline trimming cut 5 bases from V and 6 bases from J; bases unmatched to any gene: 9. Germline assignment: CDR1 LNHDA and CDR2 SQIVND (reference sequence). CDR3 nucleotide sequence: TGTGCCAGTAGTCGAGGGACAGGGACAGCGGATACGCAGTATTTT. Translating gives CASSRGTGTADTQYF.

The chain employs TRBV9 and TRBJ2-7, with D tentatively TRBD1 or TRBD2 (5 bases each). CDR1 SGDLS and CDR2 YYNGEE come from the germline V gene. The V gene lost 1 base and the J gene lost 3 bases, with 14 bases spanning the gap. CDR3 length: 15 amino acids. The CDR3 sequence: CASSVTGTYNYEQYF. Here the CDR3 DNA reads TGTGCCAGCAGCGTAACCGGGACCTACAACTACGAGCAGTACTTC.

At least ten counts were recorded for this clonotype. The chain joins TRBV30 to TRBJ2-5, with D possibly matching TRBD2 (5 bases). CDR3 length equals 15 residues. The V end lost 3 bases, the J end lost 4 bases, and 18 bases lay between the germline ends. Germline V gives CDR1 GTSNPN, CDR2 SVGIG (reference sequence). CDR3 sequence: CAWSPASGIPETQYF. CDR3 bases: TGTGCCTGGAGCCCGGCTTCGGGAATACCAGAGACCCAGTACTTC.

The chain couples TRBV10-3 to TRBJ2-5; TRBD1 matches 8 bases. This CDR3 comprises 15 residues. The V gene's germline CDR1 is ENHRY and CDR2 SYGVKD. V shed 6 bases, J shed 5 bases, and the junction held 11 bases outside the gene matches. CDR3 DNA sequence: TGTGCCATCAGGCAGACAGGGGAAGCTAGGGAGACCCAGTACTTC. This sequence encodes CAIRQTGEARETQYF.

This clonotype was seen at least ten times. The CDR3 loop reads CASSTWWGSRGNTEAFF. DNA for the CDR3: TGTGCCAGCAGTACGTGGTGGGGAAGCCGGGGGAACACTGAAGCTTTCTTT. The chain is built from TRBV28 and TRBJ1-1; D is unclear. Trimming stripped 5 bases from V and 1 base from J, with 20 bases between. There are 17 residues in the CDR3. In germline, CDR1 is MDHEN, CDR2 SYDVKM. The variable domain in full, completed from reference TRBV28 and TRBJ1-1, reads DVKVTQSSRYLVKRTGEKVFLECVQDMDHENMFWYRQDPGLGLRLIYFSYDVKMKEKGDIPEGYSVSREKKERFSLILESASTNQTSMYLCASSTWWGSRGNTEAFFGQGTRLTVV.

A few counts support this clonotype. The chain combines TRBV5-4 with TRBJ2-3; the match to TRBD2 covers 7 bases. The trim removed 4 bases at V and 2 bases at J, leaving 10 bases unmatched. This CDR3 region has 16 residues. Germline V gene sequence: CDR1 SGHNT, CDR2 YYREEE (reference sequence). The CDR3 DNA reads TGTGCCAGCAGCGCCTTGGCGGGGGTTCCCACAGATACGCAGTATTTT. Protein sequence: CASSALAGVPTDTQYF.

This clonotype has at least ten counts. J is TRBJ2-5 and V is TRBV6-5, with a weak D call TRBD2 (6 bases). Trimming left V 0 bases short and J 4 bases short, with 15 bases between. CDR3 length equals 16 residues. Germline V gives CDR1 MNHEY, CDR2 SVGAGI. CDR3 sequence: CASSYSGASDSETQYF. The CDR3 coding sequence is TGTGCCAGCAGTTACTCTGGTGCTAGCGATTCAGAGACCCAGTACTTC.

This clonotype was counted ten times or more. This chain links TRBV7-2 with TRBJ2-5; unclear D gene. Germline V gene sequence: CDR1 SGHTA, CDR2 FQGNSA. The V gene lost 1 base and the J gene lost 3 bases, with 9 bases spanning the gap. This CDR3 spans 14 amino acids. CDR3 bases: TGTGCCAGCAGCTTAGGTGGATGGGAAGAGACCCAGTACTTC. It translates to CASSLGGWEETQYF.

This clonotype came up many times. This chain joins TRBV6-1 and TRBJ1-3; the D is unclear. Germline CDR1 is MNHNS and CDR2 is SASEGT. This CDR3 comprises 14 residues. The ends were cut back, 8 bases at V and 0 bases at J, with 11 bases in the middle. In nucleotides, the CDR3 is TGTGCCAGCGACAACCTGAGCTCTGGAAACACCATATATTTT. Translating gives CASDNLSSGNTIYF.

This rearrangement joins TRBV30 to TRBJ1-4; D gene unclear. The CDR3 consists of 13 residues. Germline V gives CDR1 GTSNPN, CDR2 SVGIG (reference sequence). V was trimmed by 3 bases and J by 5 bases, leaving 10 bases between them. DNA of the CDR3: TGTGCCTGGAGCCGCGGGAAAAATGAAAAACTGTTTTTT. It is translated as CAWSRGKNEKLFF.

This clonotype showed up many times. The chain carries TRBV3-1 and TRBJ1-1; D not certain. The germline CDR1 and CDR2 sequences are LGHDT and YNNKEL (reference sequence). This CDR3 spans 14 amino acids. V was pared by 3 bases and J by 8 bases, with 16 bases between. CDR3 protein: CASSHTDRANEAFF. CDR3 nucleotides: TGTGCCAGCAGCCATACGGACCGGGCCAACGAAGCTTTCTTT.

This clonotype was picked up a small number of times. With a much larger clone just one base away, this may be a read error. This chain joins TRBV2 and TRBJ2-3; 13 positions agree with TRBD2. Germline lookup yields CDR1 SNHLY and CDR2 FYNNEI. The CDR3 covers 22 residues. Unmatched junction bases numbered 21, after V lost 6 bases and J lost 0 bases. For the CDR3, the DNA is TGTGCCAGCAGCGTACAGGGCCGCGGACTAGCGGGAGAGGGTAAAAGCACAGATACGCAGTATTTT. Translated: CASSVQGRGLAGEGKSTDTQYF.

This clonotype was observed many times. This rearrangement joins TRBV6-2 or TRBV6-3 to TRBJ1-1; 7 bases are a match to TRBD1. Losses at the gene ends were 8 bases for V and 6 bases for J; bases not matched to a gene: 6. The CDR3 is made up of 12 amino acids. Per the germline V gene, CDR1 is MNHEY and CDR2 is SVGEGT. CDR3 nucleotide sequence: TGTGCCAGCTGTGACAGGGCCGCTGAAGCTTTCTTT. This codes for CASCDRAAEAFF.

The chain employs TRBV5-6 and TRBJ2-7; D may be TRBD1 (6 bases). This CDR3 is built from 13 residues. Trimming stripped 4 bases from V and 5 bases from J, with 13 bases between. The germline V gene has CDR1 SGHDT and CDR2 YYEEEE. The CDR3 DNA follows: TGTGCCAGCAGCAATACAGGGTATGACGAGCAGTACTTC. Translating gives CASSNTGYDEQYF.

This clonotype has ten or more counts. This sequence joins TRBV2 and TRBJ2-7; 7 bases line up with TRBD1. The germline CDR1 and CDR2 sequences are SNHLY and FYNNEI. V was pared by 5 bases and J by 6 bases, with 7 bases of the junction left unmatched. This CDR3 region has 13 residues. The CDR3 DNA sequence: TGTGCCAGCAGTCAAGACAGGGTCCGCGAGCAGTACTTC. Protein sequence: CASSQDRVREQYF.

A few counts support this clonotype. The chain has TRBV28 and TRBJ2-1; weak D call: TRBD2 (5 bases). The V end lost 6 bases, the J end lost 4 bases, and 7 bases lay between the germline ends. Germline V lookup: CDR1 MDHEN, CDR2 SYDVKM. CDR3 size: 12 residues. The CDR3 DNA sequence: TGTGCCAGCAGGGACTTTTACAATGAGCAGTTCTTC. It encodes CASRDFYNEQFF.

In its sample, this clonotype was seen many times. This rearrangement joins TRBV6-2 or TRBV6-3 to TRBJ1-1; no definite D call. Per the germline V gene, CDR1 is MNHEY and CDR2 is SVGEGT. The V gene lost 4 bases and the J gene lost 4 bases, with 7 bases spanning the gap. This CDR3 comprises 12 residues. The CDR3 loop is CASSSGSTEAFF. For the CDR3, the DNA is TGTGCCAGCAGTTCCGGGAGCACTGAAGCTTTCTTT.

V is TRBV10-3 and J is TRBJ1-6; the D gene is possibly TRBD1 (5 bases). Trimming removed 10 bases at V and 4 bases at J, with 17 bases between. Germline V lookup: CDR1 ENHRY, CDR2 SYGVKD. The CDR3 is 15 amino acids. CDR3 amino acids: CATWDPGDYNSPLHF. CDR3 nucleotide sequence: TGTGCCACCTGGGACCCCGGCGATTATAATTCACCCCTCCACTTT.